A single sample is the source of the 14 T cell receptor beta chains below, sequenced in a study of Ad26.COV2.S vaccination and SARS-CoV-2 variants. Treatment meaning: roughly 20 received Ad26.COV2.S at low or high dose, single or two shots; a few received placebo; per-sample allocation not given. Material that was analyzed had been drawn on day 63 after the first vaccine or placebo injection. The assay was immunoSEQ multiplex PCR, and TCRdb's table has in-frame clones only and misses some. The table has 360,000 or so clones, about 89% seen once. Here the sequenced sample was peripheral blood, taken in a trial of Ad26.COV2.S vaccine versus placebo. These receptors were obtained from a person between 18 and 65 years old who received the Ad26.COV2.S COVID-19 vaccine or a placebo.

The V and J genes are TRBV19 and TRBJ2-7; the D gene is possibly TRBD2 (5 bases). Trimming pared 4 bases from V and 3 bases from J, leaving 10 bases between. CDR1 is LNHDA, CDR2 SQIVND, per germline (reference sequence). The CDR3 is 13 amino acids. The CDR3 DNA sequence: TGTGCCAGTAGTAACGAGCGGTTCTACGAGCAGTACTTC. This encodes CASSNERFYEQYF. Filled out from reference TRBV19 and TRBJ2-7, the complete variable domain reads DGGITQSPKYLFRKEGQNVTLSCEQNLNHDAMYWYRQDPGQGLRLIYYSQIVNDFQKGDIAEGYSVSREKKESFPLTVTSAQKNPTAFYLCASSNERFYEQYFGPGTRLTVT.

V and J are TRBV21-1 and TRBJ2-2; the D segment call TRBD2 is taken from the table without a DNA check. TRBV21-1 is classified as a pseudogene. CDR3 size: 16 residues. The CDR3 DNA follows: TGTGCCAGTAACCACGAGGGTACAAAGAACACCGGGGAGCTGTTTTTT. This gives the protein CASNHEGTKNTGELFF.

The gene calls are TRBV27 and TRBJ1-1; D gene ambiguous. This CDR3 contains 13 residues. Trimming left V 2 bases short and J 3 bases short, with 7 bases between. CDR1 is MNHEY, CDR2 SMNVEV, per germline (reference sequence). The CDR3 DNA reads TGTGCCAGCAGTTTAAAGGTTTACACTGAAGCTTTCTTT. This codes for CASSLKVYTEAFF.

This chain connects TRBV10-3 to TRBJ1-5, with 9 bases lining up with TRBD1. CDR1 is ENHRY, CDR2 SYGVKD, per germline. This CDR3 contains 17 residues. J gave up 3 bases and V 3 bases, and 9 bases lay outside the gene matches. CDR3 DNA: TGTGCCATCAGTGACCCTCTGACAGGGGGAAACAATCAGCCCCAGCATTTT. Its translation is CAISDPLTGGNNQPQHF.

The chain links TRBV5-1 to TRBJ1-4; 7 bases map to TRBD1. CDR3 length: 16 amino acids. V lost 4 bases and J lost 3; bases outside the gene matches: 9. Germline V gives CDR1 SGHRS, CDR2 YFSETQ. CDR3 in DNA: TGCGCCAGCAGCCGCAGCCCCAGGGGGGCTAATGAAAAACTGTTTTTT. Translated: CASSRSPRGANEKLFF.

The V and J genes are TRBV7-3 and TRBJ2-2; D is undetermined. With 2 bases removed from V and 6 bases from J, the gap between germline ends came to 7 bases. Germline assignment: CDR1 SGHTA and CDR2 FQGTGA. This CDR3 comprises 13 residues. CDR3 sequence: CASSLVGPGELFF. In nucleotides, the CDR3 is TGTGCCAGCAGCTTAGTAGGTCCCGGGGAGCTGTTTTTT.

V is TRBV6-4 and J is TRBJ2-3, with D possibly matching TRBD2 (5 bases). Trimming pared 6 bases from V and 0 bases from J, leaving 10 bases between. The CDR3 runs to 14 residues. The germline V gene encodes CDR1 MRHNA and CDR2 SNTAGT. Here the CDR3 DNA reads TGTGCCAGCAGCCGGGAACCTAGCACAGATACGCAGTATTTT. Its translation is CASSREPSTDTQYF.

CDR3 region: CASSLSGGSMFF. The CDR3 DNA follows: TGTGCCAGCAGCTTATCTGGCGGGAGTATGTTCTTC. V is TRBV7-3 and J is TRBJ2-1; TRBD2 matches at 7 bases. Trimming at V came to 2 bases and at J to 15 bases, leaving 7 bases not matched to a gene. CDR3 length equals 12 residues. Germline CDR1 SGHTA, CDR2 FQGTGA.

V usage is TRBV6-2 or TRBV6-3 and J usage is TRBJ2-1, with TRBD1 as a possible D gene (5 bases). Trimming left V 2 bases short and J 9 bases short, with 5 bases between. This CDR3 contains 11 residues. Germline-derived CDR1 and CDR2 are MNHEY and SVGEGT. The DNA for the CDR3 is TGTGCCAGCAGTTACAGGGGTGAGCAGTTCTTC. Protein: CASSYRGEQFF.

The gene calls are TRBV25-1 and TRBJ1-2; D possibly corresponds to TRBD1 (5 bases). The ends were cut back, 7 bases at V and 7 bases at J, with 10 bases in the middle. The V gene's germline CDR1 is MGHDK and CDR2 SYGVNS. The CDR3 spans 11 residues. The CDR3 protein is CASTEGLGYTF. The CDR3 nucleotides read TGTGCCAGCACTGAGGGGCTTGGCTACACCTTC.

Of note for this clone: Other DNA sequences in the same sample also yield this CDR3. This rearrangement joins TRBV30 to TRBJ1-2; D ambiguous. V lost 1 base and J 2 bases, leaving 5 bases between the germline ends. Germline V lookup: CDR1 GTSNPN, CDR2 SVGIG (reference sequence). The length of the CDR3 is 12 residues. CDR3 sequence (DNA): TGTGCCTGGAGTGGGATCAACTATGGCTACACCTTC. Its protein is CAWSGINYGYTF.

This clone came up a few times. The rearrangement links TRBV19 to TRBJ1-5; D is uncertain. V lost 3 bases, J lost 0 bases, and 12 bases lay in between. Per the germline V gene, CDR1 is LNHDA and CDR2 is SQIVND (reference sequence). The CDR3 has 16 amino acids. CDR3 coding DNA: TGTGCCAGTAGTATTCAAACTTTTCATAGCAATCAGCCCCAGCATTTT. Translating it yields CASSIQTFHSNQPQHF.

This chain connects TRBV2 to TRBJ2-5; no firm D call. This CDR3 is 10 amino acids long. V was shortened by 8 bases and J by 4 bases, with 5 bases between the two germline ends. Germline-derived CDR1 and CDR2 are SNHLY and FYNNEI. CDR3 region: CASGTETQYF. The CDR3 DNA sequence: TGTGCCAGCGGAACAGAGACCCAGTACTTC.

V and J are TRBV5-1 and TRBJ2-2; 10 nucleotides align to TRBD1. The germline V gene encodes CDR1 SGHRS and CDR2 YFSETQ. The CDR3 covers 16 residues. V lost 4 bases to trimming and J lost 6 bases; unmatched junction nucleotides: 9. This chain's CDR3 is CASSHDGTGVSGELFF. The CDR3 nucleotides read TGCGCCAGCAGCCACGATGGGACAGGGGTGTCCGGGGAGCTGTTTTTT.